This TCR beta chain was recorded in a study of blood T cells in healthy people across ages. As for the study in general: Template switching captured about one barcoded beta molecule per two T cells.

Study conclusions and caveats: Considered underestimates were the diversity estimates obtained from one million T cells.

V was clipped by 6 bases and J by 8 bases, with 10 bases between them. CDR1 DFQATT and CDR2 SNEGSKA come from the germline V gene (reference sequence). The length of the CDR3 is 11 residues. Primed by a sample-barcoded 5' primer and a J-beta primer mix, a second PCR proceeded for about 6 to 12 cycles. TCRdb reanalysed the 5' RACE reads using MiXCR and keeps one entry per CDR3 protein. The sample carries about 970,000 distinct CDR3 sequences, roughly 51% recorded once. With regard to this clonotype: Its matching antigen is unknown.

The donors, aged roughly 6 to 90, were healthy Caucasians from Russia. This clonotype was obtained from a woman aged 60-75 years in good health. The specimen sequenced was blood. The rearrangement uses TRBV20-1 and TRBJ1-4; D call uncertain. The CDR3 is CSAIEWEKLFF. For the CDR3, the DNA is TGCAGTGCCATAGAATGGGAAAAACTGTTTTTT.